This is a list of T cell receptor beta chains from one sample in a study of vaccination and CD4 T cells after COVID-19. No antigen has been identified for these receptors. Using its own MiXCR run on the PCR reads, TCRdb lists one record per CDR3 protein. The data contain about 16,000 distinct CDR3 sequences, about 35% of them seen just once; the ten biggest clones take up roughly 14%. The sample was cultured CD4+ T cells from blood. The receptor set was obtained from a human donor with COVID-19. Both conserved end residues are part of each CDR3. A D gene is named only where the DNA matches it firmly. Rows may omit the clone size; those that give it use once, few, many or a size class.

clone size: NA
D gene: NA
J gene: TRBJ2-5
V gene: TRBV18
CDR3 protein: CASSPSLGAQETQYF
CDR3 DNA: TGTGCCAGCTCACCATCGCTGGGGGCACAAGAGACCCAGTACTTC

clone size: NA
D gene: NA
J gene: TRBJ2-4
V gene: TRBV6-1
CDR3 protein: CASSATGAKNIQYF
CDR3 DNA: TGTGCCAGCAGCGCGACAGGAGCCAAAAACATTCAGTACTTC

clone size: few
D gene: TRBD1
J gene: TRBJ1-4
V gene: TRBV28
CDR3 protein: CASKIGGGNEKLFF
CDR3 DNA: TGTGCCAGCAAGATAGGGGGCGGTAATGAAAAACTGTTTTTT

clone size: few
D gene: NA
J gene: TRBJ1-5
V gene: TRBV2
CDR3 protein: CASSGSRVDNQPQHF
CDR3 DNA: TGTGCCAGCAGTGGAAGCAGGGTGGACAATCAGCCCCAGCATTTT

clone size: NA
D gene: TRBD1
J gene: TRBJ1-2
V gene: TRBV18
CDR3 protein: CASSRGQGEYGYTF
CDR3 DNA: TGTGCCAGCTCCCGGGGACAGGGGGAGTATGGCTACACCTTC

clone size: few
D gene: TRBD1
J gene: TRBJ2-2
V gene: TRBV7-6
CDR3 protein: CASSRGQGANTGELFF
CDR3 DNA: TGTGCCAGCAGCCGGGGACAGGGGGCGAACACCGGGGAGCTGTTTTTT

clone size: NA
D gene: TRBD2
J gene: TRBJ2-1
V gene: TRBV5-4
CDR3 protein: CASSGTSGGANEQFF
CDR3 DNA: TGTGCCAGCAGCGGGACTAGCGGGGGGGCCAATGAGCAGTTCTTC

clone size: once
D gene: TRBD2
J gene: TRBJ2-5
V gene: TRBV4-2
CDR3 protein: CASSQGTRTETQYF
CDR3 DNA: TGTGCCAGCAGCCAAGGGACTAGAACAGAGACCCAGTACTTC

clone size: NA
D gene: TRBD1
J gene: TRBJ1-2
V gene: TRBV19
CDR3 protein: CAASPGQFYGYTF
CDR3 DNA: TGTGCCGCATCTCCGGGACAGTTCTATGGCTACACCTTC

clone size: NA
D gene: TRBD1
J gene: TRBJ1-1
V gene: TRBV19
CDR3 protein: CASSMEDRSNTEAFF
CDR3 DNA: TGTGCCAGTAGTATGGAGGACAGGTCAAACACTGAAGCTTTCTTT

clone size: NA
D gene: TRBD1
J gene: TRBJ1-1
V gene: TRBV28
CDR3 protein: CASRDRGRGEAFF
CDR3 DNA: TGTGCCAGCAGGGACAGGGGGCGAGGTGAAGCTTTCTTT

clone size: NA
D gene: NA
J gene: TRBJ1-4
V gene: TRBV15
CDR3 protein: CATSRDRSEKLFF
CDR3 DNA: TGTGCCACCAGCAGAGATCGGTCTGAAAAACTGTTTTTT

clone size: NA
D gene: NA
J gene: TRBJ1-5
V gene: TRBV12-3/TRBV12-4
CDR3 protein: CASSFSNQPQHF
CDR3 DNA: TGTGCCAGCAGTTTTTCAAATCAGCCCCAGCATTTT

clone size: NA
D gene: TRBD1
J gene: TRBJ1-5
V gene: TRBV28
CDR3 protein: CATDRDSNQPQHF
CDR3 DNA: TGTGCCACCGACAGGGATAGCAATCAGCCCCAGCATTTT

clone size: NA
D gene: NA
J gene: TRBJ1-2
V gene: TRBV7-8
CDR3 protein: CASSLAGAGPRGYTF
CDR3 DNA: TGTGCCAGCAGCTTAGCCGGGGCGGGCCCCAGAGGCTACACCTTC

clone size: NA
D gene: TRBD2
J gene: TRBJ2-7
V gene: TRBV19
CDR3 protein: CASSIAWTSGGYEQYF
CDR3 DNA: TGTGCCAGTAGTATAGCCTGGACTAGCGGGGGCTACGAGCAGTACTTC

clone size: NA
D gene: TRBD2
J gene: TRBJ2-1
V gene: TRBV2
CDR3 protein: CASSVGLAGDNEQFF
CDR3 DNA: TGTGCCAGCAGTGTTGGGCTAGCGGGGGACAATGAGCAGTTCTTC

clone size: NA
D gene: NA
J gene: TRBJ2-1
V gene: TRBV7-2
CDR3 protein: CASSLGGPIREQFF
CDR3 DNA: TGTGCCAGCAGCTTAGGGGGCCCAATTAGGGAGCAGTTCTTC

clone size: NA
D gene: NA
J gene: TRBJ2-7
V gene: TRBV28
CDR3 protein: CASTQGLEQYF
CDR3 DNA: TGTGCCAGCACCCAAGGGCTCGAGCAGTACTTC

clone size: NA
D gene: TRBD1
J gene: TRBJ1-4
V gene: TRBV11-3
CDR3 protein: CASSFRIGTGVEKLFF
CDR3 DNA: TGTGCCAGCAGCTTTCGTATCGGGACAGGGGTTGAAAAACTGTTTTTT

clone size: NA
D gene: TRBD1
J gene: TRBJ1-1
V gene: TRBV6-1
CDR3 protein: CASSRKPGTGAFLAFF
CDR3 DNA: TGTGCCAGCAGTCGCAAACCGGGGACAGGGGCCTTTTTAGCTTTCTTT

clone size: NA
D gene: TRBD1
J gene: TRBJ2-1
V gene: TRBV5-1
CDR3 protein: CASSLGGQGNEQFF
CDR3 DNA: TGCGCCAGCAGCTTGGGGGGACAGGGGAATGAGCAGTTCTTC

clone size: few
D gene: NA
J gene: TRBJ1-1
V gene: TRBV19
CDR3 protein: CASNPQLNTEAFF
CDR3 DNA: TGTGCCAGTAATCCCCAACTGAACACTGAAGCTTTCTTT

clone size: once
D gene: NA
J gene: TRBJ2-5
V gene: TRBV5-4
CDR3 protein: CASSSPLETQYF
CDR3 DNA: TGTGCCAGCAGCTCCCCCCTGGAGACCCAGTACTTC

clone size: NA
D gene: NA
J gene: TRBJ2-2
V gene: TRBV6-4
CDR3 protein: CASSDRAVNTGELFF
CDR3 DNA: TGTGCCAGCAGTGACAGGGCGGTGAACACCGGGGAGCTGTTTTTT

clone size: few
D gene: NA
J gene: TRBJ1-6
V gene: TRBV20-1
CDR3 protein: CSAGSPLHF
CDR3 DNA: TGCAGTGCTGGTTCACCCCTCCACTTT

clone size: NA
D gene: NA
J gene: TRBJ1-1
V gene: TRBV11-2
CDR3 protein: CASSLPALSRFDTEAFF
CDR3 DNA: TGTGCCAGCAGCTTACCGGCCCTGAGCAGGTTCGACACTGAAGCTTTCTTT

clone size: few
D gene: NA
J gene: TRBJ1-6
V gene: TRBV5-4
CDR3 protein: CASSLGGASSYNSPLHF
CDR3 DNA: TGTGCCAGCAGCTTGGGAGGCGCGAGCTCCTATAATTCACCCCTCCACTTT

clone size: few
D gene: NA
J gene: TRBJ2-5
V gene: TRBV7-8
CDR3 protein: CASSSATSGETQYF
CDR3 DNA: TGTGCCAGCAGCTCCGCGACATCGGGAGAGACCCAGTACTTC

clone size: NA
D gene: NA
J gene: TRBJ1-2
V gene: TRBV5-1
CDR3 protein: CASSSDRPNYGYTF
CDR3 DNA: TGCGCCAGCAGCAGCGACAGGCCGAACTATGGCTACACCTTC

clone size: NA
D gene: NA
J gene: TRBJ2-1
V gene: TRBV20-1
CDR3 protein: CSASGGLQHEQFF
CDR3 DNA: TGCAGTGCTAGTGGCGGATTGCAACATGAGCAGTTCTTC

clone size: NA
D gene: NA
J gene: TRBJ2-7
V gene: TRBV10-3
CDR3 protein: CAISLQGMGYEQYF
CDR3 DNA: TGTGCCATCAGCCTACAGGGTATGGGCTACGAGCAGTACTTC

clone size: few
D gene: TRBD1
J gene: TRBJ2-1
V gene: TRBV6-4
CDR3 protein: CASSDEATGRQFF
CDR3 DNA: TGTGCCAGCAGTGACGAGGCGACAGGGCGGCAGTTCTTC

clone size: NA
D gene: NA
J gene: TRBJ1-1
V gene: TRBV6-1
CDR3 protein: CASSRGLMNTEAFF
CDR3 DNA: TGTGCCAGCAGTCGGGGCCTCATGAACACTGAAGCTTTCTTT

clone size: few
D gene: NA
J gene: TRBJ1-2
V gene: TRBV28
CDR3 protein: CASSSIRRRIFGYTF
CDR3 DNA: TGTGCCAGCAGTAGCATTCGCAGAAGAATATTTGGCTACACCTTC

clone size: few
D gene: NA
J gene: TRBJ1-5
V gene: TRBV20-1
CDR3 protein: CSASFGEGQPQHF
CDR3 DNA: TGCAGTGCTAGTTTCGGGGAAGGCCAGCCCCAGCATTTT

clone size: few
D gene: TRBD1
J gene: TRBJ1-1
V gene: TRBV7-2
CDR3 protein: CASRRQGDNTEAFF
CDR3 DNA: TGTGCCAGCAGACGACAGGGGGATAACACTGAAGCTTTCTTT

clone size: NA
D gene: TRBD2
J gene: TRBJ2-3
V gene: TRBV20-1
CDR3 protein: CSARESGGHGADTQYF
CDR3 DNA: TGCAGTGCTAGAGAGAGCGGGGGACACGGCGCAGATACGCAGTATTTT

clone size: NA
D gene: NA
J gene: TRBJ1-2
V gene: TRBV9
CDR3 protein: CASSSTGTTQGTF
CDR3 DNA: TGTGCCAGCAGCTCGACAGGTACAACACAAGGCACCTTC

clone size: few
D gene: TRBD1
J gene: TRBJ2-7
V gene: TRBV20-1
CDR3 protein: CSAGGTGTNYEQYF
CDR3 DNA: TGCAGTGCTGGGGGGACAGGAACTAACTACGAGCAGTACTTC

clone size: NA
D gene: TRBD1
J gene: TRBJ2-7
V gene: TRBV12-3/TRBV12-4
CDR3 protein: CASSETDRRHEQYF
CDR3 DNA: TGTGCCAGCAGTGAAACGGACAGGAGGCACGAGCAGTACTTC

clone size: few
D gene: TRBD1
J gene: TRBJ1-5
V gene: TRBV28
CDR3 protein: CASTSPGQGTIQPQHF
CDR3 DNA: TGTGCCAGCACCTCACCGGGACAGGGGACTATCCAGCCCCAGCATTTT

clone size: NA
D gene: NA
J gene: TRBJ1-2
V gene: TRBV4-1
CDR3 protein: CASSRTQTGAYGYTF
CDR3 DNA: TGCGCCAGCAGCAGAACCCAGACAGGAGCCTATGGCTACACCTTC

clone size: NA
D gene: NA
J gene: TRBJ2-7
V gene: TRBV7-2
CDR3 protein: CASSGRTYEQYF
CDR3 DNA: TGTGCCAGCAGCGGGCGGACCTACGAGCAGTACTTC

clone size: NA
D gene: TRBD1
J gene: TRBJ1-2
V gene: TRBV28
CDR3 protein: CASSSGTGNYGYTF
CDR3 DNA: TGTGCCAGCAGTTCCGGGACAGGGAACTATGGCTACACCTTC

clone size: few
D gene: NA
J gene: TRBJ2-7
V gene: TRBV20-1
CDR3 protein: CSAPPGGSSYEQYF
CDR3 DNA: TGCAGTGCTCCCCCCGGTGGCAGCTCCTACGAGCAGTACTTC

clone size: NA
D gene: TRBD2
J gene: TRBJ2-7
V gene: TRBV28
CDR3 protein: CASGLSGGGTYEQYF
CDR3 DNA: TGTGCCAGCGGCCTTAGCGGGGGTGGTACCTACGAGCAGTACTTC

clone size: few
D gene: TRBD1
J gene: TRBJ1-5
V gene: TRBV20-1
CDR3 protein: CSAPQGARQPQHF
CDR3 DNA: TGCAGTGCTCCACAGGGGGCCCGGCAGCCCCAGCATTTT

clone size: few
D gene: NA
J gene: TRBJ1-5
V gene: TRBV7-9
CDR3 protein: CASRIERCGGGQPQHF
CDR3 DNA: TGTGCCAGCAGAATCGAGCGGTGTGGGGGGGGTCAGCCCCAGCATTTT

clone size: NA
D gene: NA
J gene: TRBJ1-1
V gene: TRBV7-9
CDR3 protein: CASSPRPGVNTEAFF
CDR3 DNA: TGTGCCAGCAGCCCGCGCCCGGGGGTGAACACTGAAGCTTTCTTT

clone size: few
D gene: NA
J gene: TRBJ2-3
V gene: TRBV6-2/TRBV6-3
CDR3 protein: CASSLGTAQYF
CDR3 DNA: TGTGCCAGCAGTTTAGGGACCGCGCAGTATTTT

clone size: few
D gene: TRBD2
J gene: TRBJ2-1
V gene: TRBV20-1
CDR3 protein: CSASGTSGDEQFF
CDR3 DNA: TGCAGTGCTAGCGGGACTAGCGGGGATGAGCAGTTCTTC

clone size: NA
D gene: NA
J gene: TRBJ2-7
V gene: TRBV7-8
CDR3 protein: CASSLLWTGARLEQYF
CDR3 DNA: TGTGCCAGCAGCTTACTTTGGACTGGGGCTCGGCTCGAGCAGTACTTC

clone size: NA
D gene: NA
J gene: TRBJ1-1
V gene: TRBV5-6
CDR3 protein: CASSLRAVNTEAFF
CDR3 DNA: TGTGCCAGCAGCTTGAGGGCTGTGAACACTGAAGCTTTCTTT

clone size: once
D gene: TRBD1
J gene: TRBJ2-7
V gene: TRBV5-1
CDR3 protein: CASSGTATYEQYF
CDR3 DNA: TGCGCCAGCAGCGGGACAGCAACCTACGAGCAGTACTTC

clone size: NA
D gene: TRBD1
J gene: TRBJ1-2
V gene: TRBV19
CDR3 protein: CASSILPPGQGKNYGYTF
CDR3 DNA: TGTGCCAGTAGTATATTGCCCCCAGGACAGGGGAAAAACTATGGCTACACCTTC

clone size: NA
D gene: NA
J gene: TRBJ2-2
V gene: TRBV12-3/TRBV12-4
CDR3 protein: CAARLNTNTGELFF
CDR3 DNA: TGTGCCGCCCGATTGAATACGAACACCGGGGAGCTGTTTTTT

clone size: NA
D gene: TRBD2
J gene: TRBJ2-3
V gene: TRBV6-1
CDR3 protein: CASSATAGGGPGTQYF
CDR3 DNA: TGTGCCAGCAGCGCAACGGCGGGGGGGGGCCCGGGTACGCAGTATTTT

clone size: NA
D gene: NA
J gene: TRBJ2-3
V gene: TRBV19
CDR3 protein: CASSIGQTSTDTQYF
CDR3 DNA: TGTGCCAGTAGTATAGGACAGACAAGCACAGATACGCAGTATTTT